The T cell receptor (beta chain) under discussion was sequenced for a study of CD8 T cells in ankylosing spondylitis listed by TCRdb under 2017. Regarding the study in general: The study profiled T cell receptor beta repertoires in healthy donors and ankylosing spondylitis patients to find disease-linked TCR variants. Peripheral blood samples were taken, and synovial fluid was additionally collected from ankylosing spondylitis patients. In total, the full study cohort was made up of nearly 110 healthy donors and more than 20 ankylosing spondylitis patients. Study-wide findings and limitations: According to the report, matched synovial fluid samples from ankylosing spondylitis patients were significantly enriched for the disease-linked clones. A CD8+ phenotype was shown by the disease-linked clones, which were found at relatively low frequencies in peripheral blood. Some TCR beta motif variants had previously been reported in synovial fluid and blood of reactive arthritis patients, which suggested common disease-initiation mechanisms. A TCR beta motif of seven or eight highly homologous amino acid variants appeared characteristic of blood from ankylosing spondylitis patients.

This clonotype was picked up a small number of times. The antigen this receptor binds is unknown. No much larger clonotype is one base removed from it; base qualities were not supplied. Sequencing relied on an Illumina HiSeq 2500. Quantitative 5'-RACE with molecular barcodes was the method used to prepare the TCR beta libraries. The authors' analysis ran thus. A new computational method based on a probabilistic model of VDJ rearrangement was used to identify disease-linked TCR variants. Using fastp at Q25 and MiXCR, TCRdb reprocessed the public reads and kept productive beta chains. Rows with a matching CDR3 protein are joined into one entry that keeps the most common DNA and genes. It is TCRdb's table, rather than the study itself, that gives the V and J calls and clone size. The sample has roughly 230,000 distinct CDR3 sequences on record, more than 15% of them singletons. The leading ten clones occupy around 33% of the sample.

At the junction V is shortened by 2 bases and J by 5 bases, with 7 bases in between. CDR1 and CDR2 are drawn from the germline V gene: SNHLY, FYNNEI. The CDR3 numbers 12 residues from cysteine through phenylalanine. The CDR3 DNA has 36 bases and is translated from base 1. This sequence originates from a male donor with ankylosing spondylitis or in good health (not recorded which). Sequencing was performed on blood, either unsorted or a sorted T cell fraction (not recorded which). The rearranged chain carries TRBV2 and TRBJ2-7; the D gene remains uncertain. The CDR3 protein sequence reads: CASSETSHEQYF. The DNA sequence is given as TGTGCCAGCAGTGAAACCAGTCACGAGCAGTACTTC.